These T cell receptor beta chains were read from a single sample in a study of T cell responses to AZD1222 COVID-19 vaccine. This table comes from immunoSEQ multiplex PCR, and its TCRdb copy is limited to in-frame clones, with some not included. The profile covers about 110,000 clones, with about 85% appearing a single time and less than 6% taken by the ten largest. This specimen was peripheral blood, taken 28 days after the second AZD1222 dose. These TCRs come from an adult who received the AZD1222 COVID-19 vaccine. Each CDR3 is given with its conserved first and last residue. Fields, in order: D gene, J gene, CDR3 length, clone size, V gene, CDR3 DNA, CDR3 protein. A D gene is named only where the DNA matches it firmly. For some rows the clone size is stated as once, few or many, or as a class when expanded; others skip it.

D gene: .
J gene: TRBJ2-7
CDR3 length: 13
clone size: .
V gene: TRBV5-8
CDR3 DNA: TGTGCCAGCAGCTTGACGCTTCCCTACGAGCAGTACTTC
CDR3 protein: CASSLTLPYEQYF

D gene: TRBD1
J gene: TRBJ1-3
CDR3 length: 15
clone size: once
V gene: TRBV4-3
CDR3 DNA: TGCGCCAGCAGCCAAGAGACAGGGACTGGAAACACCATATATTTT
CDR3 protein: CASSQETGTGNTIYF

D gene: .
J gene: TRBJ1-5
CDR3 length: 13
clone size: once
V gene: TRBV19
CDR3 DNA: TGTGCCAGTAGTATAGGGCTAGAACAGCCCCAGCATTTT
CDR3 protein: CASSIGLEQPQHF

D gene: TRBD1
J gene: TRBJ1-1
CDR3 length: 16
clone size: .
V gene: TRBV14
CDR3 DNA: TGTGCCAGCAGCCCCCGTCAGGGGGCATGGGACACTGAAGCTTTCTTT
CDR3 protein: CASSPRQGAWDTEAFF

D gene: .
J gene: TRBJ2-2
CDR3 length: 16
clone size: .
V gene: TRBV29-1
CDR3 DNA: TGCAGCGTTGAAGATCGAGGGAAAACCGGCACCGGGGAGCTGTTTTTT
CDR3 protein: CSVEDRGKTGTGELFF

D gene: .
J gene: TRBJ1-6
CDR3 length: 18
clone size: few
V gene: TRBV4-3
CDR3 DNA: TGCGCCAGCAGCCTCGGACATCCTATTACCTCCTATAATTCACCCCTCCACTTT
CDR3 protein: CASSLGHPITSYNSPLHF

D gene: TRBD2
J gene: TRBJ2-1
CDR3 length: 15
clone size: .
V gene: TRBV4-1
CDR3 DNA: TGCGCCAGCAGCCAAGGGACTAGCGGAAACAATGAGCAGTTCTTC
CDR3 protein: CASSQGTSGNNEQFF

D gene: TRBD1
J gene: TRBJ2-2
CDR3 length: 14
clone size: .
V gene: TRBV10-1
CDR3 DNA: TGCGCCAGCAACCGGGACAGGATAACCGGGGAGCTGTTTTTT
CDR3 protein: CASNRDRITGELFF

D gene: TRBD2
J gene: TRBJ2-7
CDR3 length: 14
clone size: once
V gene: TRBV24-1
CDR3 DNA: TGTGCCACCAGTGATATGGGGGGGGCCTACGAGCAGTACTTC
CDR3 protein: CATSDMGGAYEQYF

D gene: TRBD1
J gene: TRBJ1-3
CDR3 length: 14
clone size: .
V gene: TRBV9
CDR3 DNA: TGTGCCAGCAGCGGATGGACAGGTGGAAACACCATATATTTT
CDR3 protein: CASSGWTGGNTIYF

D gene: .
J gene: TRBJ1-1
CDR3 length: 13
clone size: .
V gene: TRBV12-3/TRBV12-4
CDR3 DNA: TGTGCCAGCAGTTTCGGGGGGCTTGGTGAAGCTTTCTTT
CDR3 protein: CASSFGGLGEAFF

D gene: .
J gene: TRBJ1-1
CDR3 length: 16
clone size: .
V gene: TRBV5-6
CDR3 DNA: TGTGCCAGCAGCTGGGGCGTCGGGACGCAGAACACTGAAGCTTTCTTT
CDR3 protein: CASSWGVGTQNTEAFF

D gene: TRBD2
J gene: TRBJ2-1
CDR3 length: 19
clone size: once
V gene: TRBV4-1
CDR3 DNA: TGCGCCAGCAGCCACCGACTAGCGGGCCGATTTAGCTCCTACAATGAGCAGTTCTTC
CDR3 protein: CASSHRLAGRFSSYNEQFF

D gene: TRBD1
J gene: TRBJ2-5
CDR3 length: 14
clone size: .
V gene: TRBV7-8
CDR3 DNA: TGTGCCAGCAGCTTACAGACAGGGGAAGAGACCCAGTACTTC
CDR3 protein: CASSLQTGEETQYF

D gene: .
J gene: TRBJ1-4
CDR3 length: 10
clone size: .
V gene: TRBV29-1
CDR3 DNA: TGCAGCGCTGTGGGTAAAAAACTGTTTTTT
CDR3 protein: CSAVGKKLFF

D gene: TRBD2
J gene: TRBJ2-6
CDR3 length: 12
clone size: .
V gene: TRBV7-6
CDR3 DNA: TGTGCCAGCAGCGGGGGGGGTAACGTCCTGACTTTC
CDR3 protein: CASSGGGNVLTF

D gene: .
J gene: TRBJ2-5
CDR3 length: 11
clone size: .
V gene: TRBV7-2
CDR3 DNA: TGTGCCAGCAGCGGGGGGGAGACCCAGTACTTC
CDR3 protein: CASSGGETQYF

D gene: TRBD1
J gene: TRBJ1-2
CDR3 length: 15
clone size: .
V gene: TRBV3-1/TRBV3-2
CDR3 DNA: TGTGCCAGCAGTCGGGACAGGGAGGCTGACTATGGCTACACCTTC
CDR3 protein: CASSRDREADYGYTF

D gene: .
J gene: TRBJ1-3
CDR3 length: 16
clone size: .
V gene: TRBV18
CDR3 DNA: TGTGCCAGCTCACCGTCGGCCTCATTCTCTGGAAACACCATATATTTT
CDR3 protein: CASSPSASFSGNTIYF

D gene: .
J gene: TRBJ2-7
CDR3 length: 14
clone size: once
V gene: TRBV5-1
CDR3 DNA: TGCGCCAGCAGCCCCGGGACGGAGACCTACGAGCAGTACTTC
CDR3 protein: CASSPGTETYEQYF

D gene: .
J gene: TRBJ2-7
CDR3 length: 15
clone size: .
V gene: TRBV29-1
CDR3 DNA: TGCAGCGTCCTCACGCCGACGGGGAGCTCCTACGAGCAGTACTTC
CDR3 protein: CSVLTPTGSSYEQYF

D gene: .
J gene: TRBJ1-5
CDR3 length: 14
clone size: medium-sized
V gene: TRBV27
CDR3 DNA: TGTGCCAGCAGTTTATCGGCAGGGGTGCAGCCCCAGCATTTT
CDR3 protein: CASSLSAGVQPQHF

D gene: .
J gene: TRBJ2-2
CDR3 length: 16
clone size: .
V gene: TRBV5-5
CDR3 DNA: TGTGCCAGCAGCTTGTCGCAGGGTTCGAACACCGGGGAGCTGTTTTTT
CDR3 protein: CASSLSQGSNTGELFF

D gene: .
J gene: TRBJ2-1
CDR3 length: 14
clone size: .
V gene: TRBV6-5
CDR3 DNA: TGTGCCAGCAGTTCGTCAGGAGGTTTAAATGAGCAGTTCTTC
CDR3 protein: CASSSSGGLNEQFF

D gene: .
J gene: TRBJ1-5
CDR3 length: 15
clone size: .
V gene: TRBV5-6
CDR3 DNA: TGTGCCAGCAGCTTGGGGGGTTATAGCAATCAGCCCCAGCATTTT
CDR3 protein: CASSLGGYSNQPQHF

D gene: .
J gene: TRBJ2-1
CDR3 length: 13
clone size: .
V gene: TRBV7-2
CDR3 DNA: TGTGCCAGCAGCCGACAGGTACACAATGAGCAGTTCTTC
CDR3 protein: CASSRQVHNEQFF

D gene: .
J gene: TRBJ1-3
CDR3 length: 16
clone size: .
V gene: TRBV7-9
CDR3 DNA: TGTGCCAGCAGCTCCCGTATCGGGGAATGGGGAAACACCATATATTTT
CDR3 protein: CASSSRIGEWGNTIYF

D gene: .
J gene: TRBJ1-4
CDR3 length: 15
clone size: once
V gene: TRBV6-5
CDR3 DNA: TGTGCCAGCAGTTACGGGGGGGCGCCGGAAGAAAAACTGTTTTTT
CDR3 protein: CASSYGGAPEEKLFF

D gene: .
J gene: TRBJ2-7
CDR3 length: 15
clone size: .
V gene: TRBV6-1
CDR3 DNA: TGTGCCAGCAGTGAAGAGGCAGGGCATAGCTACGAGCAGTACTTC
CDR3 protein: CASSEEAGHSYEQYF

D gene: .
J gene: TRBJ2-7
CDR3 length: 14
clone size: .
V gene: TRBV28
CDR3 DNA: TGTGCCAGCAGTTTACGCCGGGCGAGATACGAGCAGTACTTC
CDR3 protein: CASSLRRARYEQYF

D gene: TRBD1
J gene: TRBJ2-7
CDR3 length: 16
clone size: .
V gene: TRBV18
CDR3 DNA: TGTGCCAGCTCACCCTCCGCAGGGACAGATCCCTACGAGCAGTACTTC
CDR3 protein: CASSPSAGTDPYEQYF

D gene: TRBD1
J gene: TRBJ1-1
CDR3 length: 12
clone size: .
V gene: TRBV6-4
CDR3 DNA: TGTGCCAGCAGACAGGACAGGGGGCCAGCTTTCTTT
CDR3 protein: CASRQDRGPAFF

D gene: .
J gene: TRBJ2-2
CDR3 length: 15
clone size: .
V gene: TRBV6-6
CDR3 DNA: TGTGCCAGCAGTTACGTCGTCAACGTCTTGATGGAGCTGTTTTTT
CDR3 protein: CASSYVVNVLMELFF

D gene: .
J gene: TRBJ1-6
CDR3 length: 15
clone size: .
V gene: TRBV11-2
CDR3 DNA: TGTGCCAGCAGCTTAACAGGAGGCTATAATTCACCCCTCCACTTT
CDR3 protein: CASSLTGGYNSPLHF

D gene: .
J gene: TRBJ2-2
CDR3 length: 14
clone size: .
V gene: TRBV6-5
CDR3 DNA: TGTGCCAGCACCCGAGGGGGTGGCACCGGGGAGCTGTTTTTT
CDR3 protein: CASTRGGGTGELFF

D gene: .
J gene: TRBJ1-1
CDR3 length: 14
clone size: few
V gene: TRBV5-1
CDR3 DNA: TGCGCCAGCAGCTCAACGGGGGGGAACACTGAAGCTTTCTTT
CDR3 protein: CASSSTGGNTEAFF

D gene: .
J gene: TRBJ1-1
CDR3 length: 16
clone size: .
V gene: TRBV7-9
CDR3 DNA: TGTGCCAGCAGCTTCAACCCCCCAGATCGAGGCCGTGAAGCTTTCTTT
CDR3 protein: CASSFNPPDRGREAFF

D gene: TRBD1
J gene: TRBJ1-5
CDR3 length: 15
clone size: .
V gene: TRBV11-2
CDR3 DNA: TGTGCCAGCAGCATGGACAGGGGAGGCAATCAGCCCCAGCATTTT
CDR3 protein: CASSMDRGGNQPQHF

D gene: .
J gene: TRBJ1-1
CDR3 length: 15
clone size: .
V gene: TRBV27
CDR3 DNA: TGTGCCAGCAGCCCATATGAGGGAAGTCGCACTGAAGCTTTCTTT
CDR3 protein: CASSPYEGSRTEAFF

D gene: TRBD1
J gene: TRBJ2-7
CDR3 length: 18
clone size: .
V gene: TRBV7-9
CDR3 DNA: TGTGCCAGCAGCTTAGCGGACGAAACGGACAGGGGGAAGTACGAGCAGTACTTC
CDR3 protein: CASSLADETDRGKYEQYF